This TCR beta chain stems from a study of early stage breast cancer tumors. Each sample had two DNA replicates, roughly 0.48 ug blood or around 1.5 ug tissue. Profiling relied on immunoSEQ multiplex PCR, and the TCRdb table lists in-frame clones only, not all of them. The repertoire holds 25,000 to 35,000 clones, with around 67% as singletons. This clone has just a few counts. Its antigen is undetermined. The germline V gene has CDR1 MNHEY and CDR2 SMNVEV (reference sequence). V lost 2 bases to trimming and J lost 4 bases, with 12 bases between them. The CDR3 contains 15 residues. Study-level points and caveats: Compared with adjacent normal breast, tumors showed around 2.5-fold denser, more clonal T cells. Most shared enriched TCRB sequences were commonly generated ones. Comparing each tissue with blood distinguished tumor from normal in 14 of 16 patients.

The chain couples TRBV27 to TRBJ2-1; D perhaps matches TRBD1 (5 bases). The TCR was taken from a person aged 35-55 years with breast cancer. The sequenced material came from blood. The CDR3 is CASSLRGRYYNEQFF. The CDR3 DNA reads as TGTGCCAGCAGTTTAAGGGGTAGATATTACAATGAGCAGTTCTTC.